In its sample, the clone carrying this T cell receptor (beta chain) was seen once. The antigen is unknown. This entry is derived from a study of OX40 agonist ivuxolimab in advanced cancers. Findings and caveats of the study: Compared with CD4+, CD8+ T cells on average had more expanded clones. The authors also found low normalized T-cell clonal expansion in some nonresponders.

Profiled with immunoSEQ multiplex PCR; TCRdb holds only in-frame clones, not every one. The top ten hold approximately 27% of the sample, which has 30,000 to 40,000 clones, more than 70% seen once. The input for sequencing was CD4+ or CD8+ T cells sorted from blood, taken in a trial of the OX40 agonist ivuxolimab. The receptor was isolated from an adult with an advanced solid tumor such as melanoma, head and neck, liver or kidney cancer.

The CDR3 loop is CASSPPTSGPRETQYF. For the CDR3, the DNA is TGTGCCAGCAGCCCTCCGACTAGCGGTCCCAGGGAGACCCAGTACTTC. The chain is built from TRBV7-9 and TRBJ2-5, with 9 positions matching TRBD2. From germline, CDR1 is SEHNR and CDR2 FQNEAQ (reference sequence). The CDR3 contains 16 residues. The V gene end was trimmed by 5 bases and the J gene end by 5 bases; junction bases not matched to a gene: 12.